A selection of T cell receptor beta chains follows, all from one sample in a study of blood T cells in healthy people across ages. TCRdb processed the 5' RACE reads anew with MiXCR; each CDR3 protein has one entry. The sample has 800,000 or so distinct CDR3 sequences, around 25% seen once. Another study also made use of these data, one on T cells of mothers and their children.

The sample consisted of blood. All receptors come from a boy younger than 18 in good health. CDR3s include the opening cysteine and the closing phenylalanine or tryptophan. D genes are given only for firm matches. Expanded clones are given a class, and other clones once, few, many or no size at all.

cdr3_aa: CASSFILAGDQETQYF
cdr3_nt: TGTGCCAGCAGCTTCATACTAGCGGGGGACCAAGAGACCCAGTACTTC
j_call: TRBJ2-5
clone_size: -
v_call: TRBV7-9
d_call: TRBD2

cdr3_aa: CASSINLAGGNNEQFF
cdr3_nt: TGTGCCAGCAGCATCAATTTAGCGGGAGGGAACAATGAGCAGTTCTTC
j_call: TRBJ2-1
clone_size: -
v_call: TRBV9
d_call: TRBD2

cdr3_aa: CSARDTGGADEKLFF
cdr3_nt: TGCAGTGCTAGGGACACAGGGGGCGCGGATGAAAAACTGTTTTTT
j_call: TRBJ1-4
clone_size: few
v_call: TRBV20-1
d_call: TRBD1

cdr3_aa: CASSQLTSGSYEQYF
cdr3_nt: TGTGCCAGCAGCCAATTGACTAGCGGGAGTTACGAGCAGTACTTC
j_call: TRBJ2-7
clone_size: few
v_call: TRBV7-9
d_call: TRBD2

cdr3_aa: CASSAMEGASEKLFF
cdr3_nt: TGTGCCAGCAGTGCCATGGAGGGGGCATCAGAAAAACTGTTTTTT
j_call: TRBJ1-4
clone_size: few
v_call: TRBV25-1
d_call: TRBD1

cdr3_aa: CASSPVGLGANEQYF
cdr3_nt: TGCGCCAGCAGCCCGGTGGGACTAGGGGCGAACGAGCAGTACTTC
j_call: TRBJ2-7
clone_size: -
v_call: TRBV5-1
d_call: TRBD2

cdr3_aa: CASRDSYLSGNTIYF
cdr3_nt: TGTGCCAGCAGGGACTCTTACCTATCTGGAAACACCATATATTTT
j_call: TRBJ1-3
clone_size: -
v_call: TRBV2
d_call: -

cdr3_aa: CAGSPGGLAGGRETQYF
cdr3_nt: TGTGCCGGCAGCCCCGGCGGACTAGCGGGGGGGCGTGAGACCCAGTACTTC
j_call: TRBJ2-5
clone_size: few
v_call: TRBV9
d_call: TRBD2

cdr3_aa: CATADRWKNIQYF
cdr3_nt: TGTGCCACTGCCGACAGGTGGAAAAACATTCAGTACTTC
j_call: TRBJ2-4
clone_size: -
v_call: TRBV15
d_call: -

cdr3_aa: CASSHLAPAETQYF
cdr3_nt: TGCGCCAGCAGCCACCTAGCGCCAGCAGAGACCCAGTACTTC
j_call: TRBJ2-5
clone_size: few
v_call: TRBV4-1
d_call: -

cdr3_aa: CASTQSGGSTEAFF
cdr3_nt: TGCGCCAGCACGCAGTCCGGGGGAAGCACTGAAGCTTTCTTT
j_call: TRBJ1-1
clone_size: -
v_call: TRBV5-1
d_call: -

cdr3_aa: CASSPDSSSYNEQFF
cdr3_nt: TGTGCCAGCAGCCCGGACAGCAGCTCCTACAATGAGCAGTTCTTC
j_call: TRBJ2-1
clone_size: few
v_call: TRBV12-3/TRBV12-4
d_call: -

cdr3_aa: CASSWDGGSYEQYF
cdr3_nt: TGTGCCAGCAGCTGGGACGGAGGCTCCTACGAGCAGTACTTC
j_call: TRBJ2-7
clone_size: -
v_call: TRBV28
d_call: -

cdr3_aa: CASSTGQGGNEKLFF
cdr3_nt: TGTGCCAGCAGCACAGGACAGGGAGGAAATGAAAAACTGTTTTTT
j_call: TRBJ1-4
clone_size: few
v_call: TRBV7-9
d_call: TRBD1

cdr3_aa: CASSRPGDTQYF
cdr3_nt: TGCGCCAGCAGCCGTCCCGGAGATACGCAGTATTTT
j_call: TRBJ2-3
clone_size: -
v_call: TRBV4-1
d_call: -

cdr3_aa: CSVSPRLARGETQYF
cdr3_nt: TGCAGCGTTTCTCCTAGACTAGCGAGGGGGGAGACCCAGTACTTC
j_call: TRBJ2-5
clone_size: -
v_call: TRBV29-1
d_call: TRBD2

cdr3_aa: CATGRQGLSIYNSPLHF
cdr3_nt: TGTGCCACCGGTCGACAGGGACTGAGTATTTATAATTCACCCCTCCACTTT
j_call: TRBJ1-6
clone_size: -
v_call: TRBV7-8
d_call: TRBD1

cdr3_aa: CASIGESSSYGQYF
cdr3_nt: TGTGCCAGCATAGGGGAGAGTAGCTCCTACGGGCAGTACTTC
j_call: TRBJ2-7
clone_size: -
v_call: TRBV25-1
d_call: -

cdr3_aa: CASAEREKLFF
cdr3_nt: TGTGCCAGCGCTGAACGGGAAAAACTGTTTTTT
j_call: TRBJ1-4
clone_size: -
v_call: TRBV7-9
d_call: -

cdr3_aa: CASSWAGRPETQYF
cdr3_nt: TGTGCCAGCAGCTGGGCCGGGCGTCCCGAGACCCAGTACTTC
j_call: TRBJ2-5
clone_size: -
v_call: TRBV5-5
d_call: -

cdr3_aa: CASSQEPAQQEKLFF
cdr3_nt: TGCGCCAGCAGCCAAGAACCGGCACAGCAGGAAAAACTGTTTTTT
j_call: TRBJ1-4
clone_size: few
v_call: TRBV4-3
d_call: -

cdr3_aa: CASSRTGTEETQYF
cdr3_nt: TGTGCCAGCAGTAGGACCGGGACAGAAGAGACCCAGTACTTC
j_call: TRBJ2-5
clone_size: -
v_call: TRBV27
d_call: TRBD1

cdr3_aa: CASRAGGPVQETQYF
cdr3_nt: TGTGCCAGCAGAGCGGGAGGGCCGGTCCAAGAGACCCAGTACTTC
j_call: TRBJ2-5
clone_size: -
v_call: TRBV6-5
d_call: TRBD2

cdr3_aa: CASSLKGLGSQETQYF
cdr3_nt: TGTGCCAGCAGCTTAAAGGGACTAGGGAGTCAAGAGACCCAGTACTTC
j_call: TRBJ2-5
clone_size: -
v_call: TRBV7-3
d_call: TRBD2

cdr3_aa: CSDTSGRDTQYF
cdr3_nt: TGCAGCGACACTAGCGGGAGGGATACGCAGTATTTT
j_call: TRBJ2-3
clone_size: few
v_call: TRBV29-1
d_call: TRBD2

cdr3_aa: CASSPPYSGGTGANVLTF
cdr3_nt: TGTGCCAGCTCACCACCGTACTCAGGGGGCACTGGGGCCAACGTCCTGACTTTC
j_call: TRBJ2-6
clone_size: -
v_call: TRBV18
d_call: TRBD1

cdr3_aa: CATSRARSAGANVLTF
cdr3_nt: TGTGCCACCAGCAGAGCTAGGTCGGCTGGGGCCAACGTCCTGACTTTC
j_call: TRBJ2-6
clone_size: -
v_call: TRBV15
d_call: -

cdr3_aa: CASSLGGLAYRGTDTQYF
cdr3_nt: TGTGCCAGCAGCTTAGGTGGCCTAGCGTACCGAGGGACAGATACGCAGTATTTT
j_call: TRBJ2-3
clone_size: -
v_call: TRBV7-6
d_call: -

cdr3_aa: CASSQPPQGSGDTQYF
cdr3_nt: TGCGCCAGCAGCCAGCCACCTCAGGGTTCAGGAGATACGCAGTATTTT
j_call: TRBJ2-3
clone_size: -
v_call: TRBV4-1
d_call: -

cdr3_aa: CASSSVPGQGGSEKLFF
cdr3_nt: TGCGCCAGCAGCTCGGTCCCGGGACAGGGGGGGAGTGAAAAACTGTTTTTT
j_call: TRBJ1-4
clone_size: few
v_call: TRBV5-1
d_call: TRBD1

cdr3_aa: CASSFSEGGELFF
cdr3_nt: TGTGCCAGCAGTTTTTCAGAGGGCGGGGAGCTGTTTTTT
j_call: TRBJ2-2
clone_size: -
v_call: TRBV12-3/TRBV12-4
d_call: -

cdr3_aa: CATSRDGQGAYNEQFF
cdr3_nt: TGTGCCACCAGCAGAGACGGACAGGGGGCCTACAATGAGCAGTTCTTC
j_call: TRBJ2-1
clone_size: -
v_call: TRBV15
d_call: TRBD1

cdr3_aa: CASSFSPPEQYF
cdr3_nt: TGTGCCAGCAGTTTCTCCCCCCCCGAGCAGTACTTC
j_call: TRBJ2-7
clone_size: -
v_call: TRBV28
d_call: -

cdr3_aa: CASSAGTASYEQYF
cdr3_nt: TGTGCCAGCAGTGCCGGGACGGCCTCCTACGAGCAGTACTTC
j_call: TRBJ2-7
clone_size: many
v_call: TRBV3-1
d_call: -

cdr3_aa: CASRGPGLISYEQYF
cdr3_nt: TGTGCCAGCAGAGGACCGGGACTGATCTCCTACGAGCAGTACTTC
j_call: TRBJ2-7
clone_size: few
v_call: TRBV28
d_call: -

cdr3_aa: CASRGSGRDTDTQYF
cdr3_nt: TGTGCCAGCAGGGGGAGCGGGAGGGACACAGATACGCAGTATTTT
j_call: TRBJ2-3
clone_size: -
v_call: TRBV12-3/TRBV12-4
d_call: TRBD2

cdr3_aa: CASTSPKRSYNEQFF
cdr3_nt: TGTGCCAGCACCTCACCCAAGCGGAGCTACAATGAGCAGTTCTTC
j_call: TRBJ2-1
clone_size: -
v_call: TRBV5-6
d_call: -

cdr3_aa: CASSFCADRGGEQYF
cdr3_nt: TGTGCCAGCAGTTTTTGCGCGGACAGGGGTGGCGAGCAGTACTTC
j_call: TRBJ2-7
clone_size: -
v_call: TRBV28
d_call: TRBD1

cdr3_aa: CASSEAAGDTQYF
cdr3_nt: TGTGCCAGCAGTGAAGCGGCTGGGGATACGCAGTATTTT
j_call: TRBJ2-3
clone_size: -
v_call: TRBV2
d_call: -

cdr3_aa: CSARLGQGGEQYF
cdr3_nt: TGCAGTGCTCGGCTCGGACAGGGTGGCGAGCAGTACTTC
j_call: TRBJ2-7
clone_size: -
v_call: TRBV20-1
d_call: TRBD1

cdr3_aa: CASRRQGSGTEAFF
cdr3_nt: TGTGCCAGCAGGCGACAGGGTAGCGGCACTGAAGCTTTCTTT
j_call: TRBJ1-1
clone_size: -
v_call: TRBV2
d_call: TRBD1

cdr3_aa: CASRQSGTGVDEQYF
cdr3_nt: TGTGCCAGCAGACAATCCGGGACAGGGGTTGATGAGCAGTACTTC
j_call: TRBJ2-5
clone_size: -
v_call: TRBV6-5
d_call: TRBD1

cdr3_aa: CSASPRTLARTDTQYF
cdr3_nt: TGCAGTGCTTCCCCAAGGACCCTCGCTCGCACAGATACGCAGTATTTT
j_call: TRBJ2-3
clone_size: -
v_call: TRBV20-1
d_call: -

cdr3_aa: CSAADSYGYTF
cdr3_nt: TGCAGTGCTGCTGACAGCTATGGCTACACCTTC
j_call: TRBJ1-2
clone_size: -
v_call: TRBV20-1
d_call: -

cdr3_aa: CASSQDSWGSYNSPLHF
cdr3_nt: TGCGCCAGCAGCCAAGATAGCTGGGGCTCCTATAATTCACCCCTCCACTTT
j_call: TRBJ1-6
clone_size: -
v_call: TRBV4-3
d_call: -